The next 14 T cell receptor beta chains were all read from a single sample in a study of blood T cells in healthy people across ages. The use of a sample-barcoded 5' primer and a J-beta primer mix characterized a second PCR of 7 to 11 cycles. MiXCR, run by TCRdb on the 5' RACE reads, gives a single entry per CDR3 protein. Of around 1,000,000 distinct CDR3 sequences listed, approximately 26% are singletons. This sample was shared with a second study, whose subject was T cells of mothers and their children.

The sample comprised blood. These TCRs come from a girl aged 2 to 9 in good health.

The chain uses TRBV4-3 and TRBJ2-4; unclear D gene. The CDR3 contains 15 residues. Germline CDR1 reads LGHNA; CDR2 reads YSLEER. V was trimmed by 4 bases and J by 2 bases, leaving 12 bases between them. The CDR3 protein is CASSLAPGPKNIQYF. CDR3 in DNA: TGCGCCAGCAGCCTTGCCCCCGGGCCCAAAAACATTCAGTACTTC.

This clonotype showed up just a few times. V gene TRBV28 combines with J gene TRBJ2-5; TRBD1 matches at 9 bases. Unmatched junction bases numbered 5, after V lost 5 bases and J lost 4 bases. Germline V gene lookup returns CDR1 MDHEN and CDR2 SYDVKM. The CDR3 length is 14 residues. The CDR3 is CASSPDRGAETQYF. CDR3 nucleotide sequence: TGTGCCAGCAGTCCTGACAGGGGGGCAGAGACCCAGTACTTC.

This chain joins TRBV25-1 and TRBJ2-5; D gene uncertain. The CDR3 spans 13 residues. The V and J ends lost 6 bases and 7 bases respectively, with 15 bases between them. CDR1 is MGHDK and CDR2 is SYGVNS in the germline V gene. The chain's CDR3 is CASRVGGEGTQYF. The CDR3, as DNA: TGTGCCAGCAGGGTCGGCGGTGAAGGGACCCAGTACTTC.

The rearrangement uses TRBV5-1 and TRBJ1-4; 8 bases are a match to TRBD1. Per germline, CDR1 SGHRS and CDR2 YFSETQ. The V gene end was trimmed by 2 bases and the J gene end by 0 bases; junction bases not matched to a gene: 3. The length of the CDR3 is 16 residues. CDR3 DNA: TGCGCCAGCAGCTTTGGACAGGGAGCAACTAATGAAAAACTGTTTTTT. Protein: CASSFGQGATNEKLFF.

To note about this clonotype: One junction end does not reproduce the germline sequence, and a read error may be involved. CDR3 nucleotides: TGCGCCAGCAGCCGGAGGACGTCTTTAATAGGTTCACCCCTCCACTTT. Translating gives CASSRRTSLIGSPLHF. The V call is TRBV7-2, the J call TRBJ1-6; the D is unclear. Germline V gene sequence: CDR1 SGHTA, CDR2 FQGNSA. This CDR3 is built from 16 residues.

V gene TRBV4-1 combines with J gene TRBJ2-1; D perhaps matches TRBD1 (5 bases). V was cut by 1 base and J by 2 bases, with 12 bases left in between. The germline V gene has CDR1 MGHRA and CDR2 YSYEKL. The CDR3 contains 16 residues. The CDR3 region has the DNA TGCGCCAGCAGCCAAGTCGGTCAGGGCCCCTACAATGAGCAGTTCTTC. This sequence encodes CASSQVGQGPYNEQFF.

The chain combines TRBV6-6 with TRBJ1-5; 8 positions match TRBD1. The CDR3 runs to 13 residues. Germline V CDR1 and CDR2: MNHNY, SVGAGI (reference sequence). J was trimmed by 7 bases and V by 5 bases; bases with no gene match: 4. The chain's CDR3 is CASSLGQGQPQHF. CDR3 nucleotide sequence: TGTGCCAGCAGTCTTGGACAGGGCCAGCCCCAGCATTTT.

The chain has TRBV4-2 and TRBJ1-1; D call uncertain. This CDR3 is built from 16 residues. The V gene lost 1 base and the J gene lost 2 bases, with 14 bases spanning the gap. Looked up from germline, CDR1 is LGHNA and CDR2 is YNFKEQ. CDR3 amino acids: CASSQVLLGSNTEAFF. The CDR3 bases are TGTGCCAGCAGCCAAGTACTTTTGGGGTCTAACACTGAAGCTTTCTTT.

This clonotype was counted only a few times. This rearrangement joins TRBV12-3 or TRBV12-4 to TRBJ2-5; D is possibly TRBD1 (6 bases). Trimming removed 6 bases from V and 1 base from J, with 15 bases in between. The CDR3 length is 15 residues. The CDR3 sequence is CASSPPTGTQETQYF. For the CDR3, the DNA is TGTGCCAGCAGCCCTCCTACAGGGACCCAAGAGACCCAGTACTTC.

This clonotype was counted only a few times. The chain couples TRBV13 to TRBJ2-7, with D hard to call. The DNA end is more similar to TRBJ2-5, so the J call may be wrong. Germline CDR1 reads PRHDT; CDR2 reads FYEKMQ (reference sequence). The CDR3 is 13 residues long. The CDR3 here is CASSPDGFGTQYF. For the CDR3, the DNA is TGTGCCAGCAGCCCCGACGGGTTTGGGACCCAGTACTTC.

The sample holds a few counts of this clonotype. The rearrangement joins TRBV4-3 to TRBJ1-2; D is uncertain. The CDR3 length is 13 residues. V was pared by 6 bases and J by 4 bases, with 12 bases between. Per germline, CDR1 LGHNA and CDR2 YSLEER. As DNA, the CDR3 is TGCGCCAGCAGTTTAGACGGATTCTATGGCTACACCTTC. It yields the protein CASSLDGFYGYTF.

J is TRBJ1-1 and V is TRBV6-5; a possible D gene is TRBD1 (5 bases). V lost 1 base, J lost 2 bases, and 11 bases lay in between. Germline CDR1 and CDR2: MNHEY and SVGAGI. The CDR3 is 15 amino acids. DNA of the CDR3: TGTGCCAGCAGTTACTTAACCCAGGGAAACACTGAAGCTTTCTTT. Its translation is CASSYLTQGNTEAFF.

This CDR3 is CSVEEVAGQGFFEQFF. CDR3 DNA sequence: TGCAGCGTTGAAGAGGTCGCGGGACAGGGTTTTTTCGAGCAGTTCTTC. The gene calls are TRBV29-1 and TRBJ2-5; 9 nucleotides agree with TRBD1. The DNA end lines up better with TRBJ2-1; the J call may be wrong. This CDR3 comprises 16 residues. Germline V gene data show CDR1 as SQVTM and CDR2 as ANQGSEA.

This clonotype was seen more than once but under ten times. This chain joins TRBV4-1 and TRBJ1-4; 8 bases are shared with TRBD1. V was pared by 1 base and J by 8 bases, with 9 bases of the junction left unmatched. The CDR3 contains 16 residues. Germline-derived CDR1 and CDR2 are MGHRA and YSYEKL. The CDR3 coding sequence is TGCGCCAGCAGCCAAGGGTTGGACAGGGTGGAGGAAAAACTGTTTTTT. Residues: CASSQGLDRVEEKLFF.